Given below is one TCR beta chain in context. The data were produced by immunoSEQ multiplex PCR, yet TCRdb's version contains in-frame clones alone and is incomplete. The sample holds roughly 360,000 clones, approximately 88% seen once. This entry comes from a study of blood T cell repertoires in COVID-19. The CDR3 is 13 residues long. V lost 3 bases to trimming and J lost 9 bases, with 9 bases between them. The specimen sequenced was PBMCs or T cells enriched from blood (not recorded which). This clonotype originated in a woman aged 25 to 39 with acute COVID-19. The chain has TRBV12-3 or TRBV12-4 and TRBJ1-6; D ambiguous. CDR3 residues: CASSFPSGSPLHF. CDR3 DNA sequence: TGTGCCAGCAGTTTCCCATCGGGTTCACCCCTCCACTTT.